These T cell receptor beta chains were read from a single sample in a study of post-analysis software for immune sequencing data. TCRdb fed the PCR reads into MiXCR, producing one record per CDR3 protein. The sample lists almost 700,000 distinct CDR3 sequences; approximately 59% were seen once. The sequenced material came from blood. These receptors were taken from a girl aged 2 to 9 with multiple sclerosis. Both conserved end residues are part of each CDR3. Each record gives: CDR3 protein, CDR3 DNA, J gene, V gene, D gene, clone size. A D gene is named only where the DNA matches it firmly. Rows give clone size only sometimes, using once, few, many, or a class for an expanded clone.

cdr3_aa: CASSLVGAGSNEQFF
cdr3_nt: TGTGCCAGCAGCTTAGTAGGGGCCGGAAGCAATGAGCAGTTCTTC
j_call: TRBJ2-1
v_call: TRBV7-9
d_call: -
clone_size: -

cdr3_aa: CASREGTGTDTQYF
cdr3_nt: TGTGCCAGCAGAGAGGGAACCGGCACAGATACGCAGTATTTT
j_call: TRBJ2-3
v_call: TRBV27
d_call: -
clone_size: -

cdr3_aa: CSARRDGGTYNEQFF
cdr3_nt: TGCAGTGCTAGGCGGGACGGGGGGACCTACAATGAGCAGTTCTTC
j_call: TRBJ2-1
v_call: TRBV20-1
d_call: TRBD2
clone_size: -

cdr3_aa: CASSQAQGPTDTQYF
cdr3_nt: TGTGCCAGCAGCCAAGCGCAGGGCCCCACAGATACGCAGTATTTT
j_call: TRBJ2-3
v_call: TRBV3-1
d_call: -
clone_size: few

cdr3_aa: CASGVGGADTQYF
cdr3_nt: TGTGCCAGCGGGGTAGGGGGGGCAGATACGCAGTATTTT
j_call: TRBJ2-3
v_call: TRBV6-5
d_call: -
clone_size: -

cdr3_aa: CASRPGLPSDEQYF
cdr3_nt: TGTGCCAGCAGACCGGGCCTCCCAAGCGACGAGCAGTACTTC
j_call: TRBJ2-7
v_call: TRBV7-9
d_call: -
clone_size: few

cdr3_aa: CAISDLEDSPLHF
cdr3_nt: TGTGCCATCAGTGATCTGGAAGATTCACCCCTCCACTTT
j_call: TRBJ1-6
v_call: TRBV10-3
d_call: -
clone_size: -

cdr3_aa: CASSILTKRANYGYTF
cdr3_nt: TGTGCCAGCAGCATCCTGACAAAAAGGGCTAACTATGGCTACACCTTC
j_call: TRBJ1-2
v_call: TRBV5-5
d_call: -
clone_size: few

cdr3_aa: CASKWGQGADEQYF
cdr3_nt: TGCGCCAGCAAATGGGGACAGGGGGCTGACGAGCAGTACTTC
j_call: TRBJ2-7
v_call: TRBV5-1
d_call: TRBD1
clone_size: -

cdr3_aa: CSARLASQETQYF
cdr3_nt: TGCAGTGCTAGACTAGCCAGCCAAGAGACCCAGTACTTC
j_call: TRBJ2-5
v_call: TRBV20-1
d_call: -
clone_size: -

cdr3_aa: CSASGASGGWGETQYF
cdr3_nt: TGCAGTGCTAGTGGGGCTAGCGGGGGGTGGGGAGAGACCCAGTACTTC
j_call: TRBJ2-5
v_call: TRBV20-1
d_call: TRBD2
clone_size: -

cdr3_aa: CASSYRGQETQYF
cdr3_nt: TGTGCCAGCAGTTACCGGGGGCAAGAGACCCAGTACTTC
j_call: TRBJ2-5
v_call: TRBV6-5
d_call: -
clone_size: many

cdr3_aa: CSAAPTMNTEAFF
cdr3_nt: TGCAGTGCCGCACCTACCATGAACACTGAAGCTTTCTTT
j_call: TRBJ1-1
v_call: TRBV20-1
d_call: -
clone_size: -

cdr3_aa: CASSPYRNTGELFF
cdr3_nt: TGTGCCAGCAGCCCATACAGGAACACCGGGGAGCTGTTTTTT
j_call: TRBJ2-2
v_call: TRBV4-2
d_call: -
clone_size: -

cdr3_aa: CSGLAGTQETQYF
cdr3_nt: TGCAGTGGACTAGCGGGTACCCAAGAGACCCAGTACTTC
j_call: TRBJ2-5
v_call: TRBV20-1
d_call: TRBD2
clone_size: -

cdr3_aa: CASTPAPWTSGRGETQYF
cdr3_nt: TGTGCCAGCACCCCAGCCCCCTGGACTAGCGGGAGAGGGGAGACCCAGTACTTC
j_call: TRBJ2-5
v_call: TRBV7-8
d_call: TRBD2
clone_size: few

cdr3_aa: CASSYSVTGRLHIQYF
cdr3_nt: TGTGCCAGCAGTTATTCAGTGACAGGAAGGCTACACATTCAGTACTTC
j_call: TRBJ2-4
v_call: TRBV6-5
d_call: -
clone_size: -

cdr3_aa: CASSLPPDRANYNEQFF
cdr3_nt: TGTGCCAGCAGCTTACCTCCTGACAGGGCAAACTACAATGAGCAGTTCTTC
j_call: TRBJ2-1
v_call: TRBV7-2
d_call: TRBD1
clone_size: -

cdr3_aa: CASSLSYTQYF
cdr3_nt: TGTGCCAGCAGTTTGTCTTATACGCAGTATTTT
j_call: TRBJ2-3
v_call: TRBV12-3/TRBV12-4
d_call: -
clone_size: -

cdr3_aa: CASSLQVGGTQCF
cdr3_nt: TGTGCCAGCAGCCTTCAAGTTGGTGGGACCCAGTGCTTC
j_call: TRBJ2-5
v_call: TRBV27
d_call: -
clone_size: -

cdr3_aa: CASRPLATNEKLFF
cdr3_nt: TGTGCCAGCAGACCTCTGGCAACTAATGAAAAACTGTTTTTT
j_call: TRBJ1-4
v_call: TRBV6-6
d_call: -
clone_size: -

cdr3_aa: CSVVSGGAGNEQFF
cdr3_nt: TGCAGCGTTGTTAGCGGGGGGGCCGGGAATGAGCAGTTCTTC
j_call: TRBJ2-1
v_call: TRBV29-1
d_call: TRBD2
clone_size: few

cdr3_aa: CASSTGPLNTEAFF
cdr3_nt: TGCGCCAGCAGTACGGGACCCTTGAACACTGAAGCTTTCTTT
j_call: TRBJ1-1
v_call: TRBV4-1
d_call: -
clone_size: few

cdr3_aa: CASSLEIDTQYF
cdr3_nt: TGTGCCAGCAGCTTAGAGATAGATACGCAGTATTTT
j_call: TRBJ2-3
v_call: TRBV7-9
d_call: -
clone_size: -

cdr3_aa: CASRREATDTQYF
cdr3_nt: TGCGCCAGCAGGAGGGAGGCCACAGATACGCAGTATTTT
j_call: TRBJ2-3
v_call: TRBV5-1
d_call: -
clone_size: few

cdr3_aa: CASRQGEGSPLHF
cdr3_nt: TGTGCCAGCAGACAGGGAGAGGGATCACCCCTCCACTTT
j_call: TRBJ1-6
v_call: TRBV27
d_call: -
clone_size: many

cdr3_aa: CSVEAQTGGGRAGELFF
cdr3_nt: TGCAGCGTTGAAGCTCAGACAGGGGGAGGTCGGGCCGGGGAGCTGTTTTTT
j_call: TRBJ2-2
v_call: TRBV29-1
d_call: TRBD1
clone_size: few

cdr3_aa: CATNRDSVLAKNIQYF
cdr3_nt: TGTGCCACTAACCGGGACAGCGTGCTAGCCAAAAACATTCAGTACTTC
j_call: TRBJ2-4
v_call: TRBV24-1
d_call: TRBD1
clone_size: few

cdr3_aa: CASSIRGGSETQYF
cdr3_nt: TGTGCCAGCAGCATCCGGGGGGGGTCGGAGACCCAGTACTTC
j_call: TRBJ2-5
v_call: TRBV13
d_call: TRBD2
clone_size: -

cdr3_aa: CASSWDRQETQYF
cdr3_nt: TGTGCCAGCAGTTGGGACAGGCAAGAGACCCAGTACTTC
j_call: TRBJ2-5
v_call: TRBV27
d_call: TRBD1
clone_size: few

cdr3_aa: CSASPGRTDTQYF
cdr3_nt: TGCAGTGCTAGCCCGGGGAGAACAGATACGCAGTATTTT
j_call: TRBJ2-3
v_call: TRBV20-1
d_call: -
clone_size: few

cdr3_aa: CASSSRDLRGYTF
cdr3_nt: TGTGCCAGCAGCTCCCGGGACTTAAGGGGCTACACCTTC
j_call: TRBJ1-2
v_call: TRBV12-3/TRBV12-4
d_call: -
clone_size: -

cdr3_aa: CASSPSGRGDEQFF
cdr3_nt: TGTGCCAGCAGCCCTAGCGGGAGGGGGGATGAACAGTTCTTC
j_call: TRBJ2-1
v_call: TRBV6-5
d_call: TRBD2
clone_size: -

cdr3_aa: CASSFGQGFSETQYF
cdr3_nt: TGTGCCAGCAGTTTTGGACAGGGATTTTCAGAGACCCAGTACTTC
j_call: TRBJ2-5
v_call: TRBV12-3/TRBV12-4
d_call: TRBD1
clone_size: -

cdr3_aa: CSVASLADNEQFF
cdr3_nt: TGCAGCGTCGCCTCCCTAGCGGACAATGAGCAGTTCTTC
j_call: TRBJ2-1
v_call: TRBV29-1
d_call: TRBD2
clone_size: -

cdr3_aa: CAISEGPSGSNHEQYF
cdr3_nt: TGTGCCATCAGTGAAGGTCCTAGCGGGAGTAACCACGAGCAGTACTTC
j_call: TRBJ2-7
v_call: TRBV10-3
d_call: TRBD2
clone_size: -

cdr3_aa: CASSLVTSTYNEQFF
cdr3_nt: TGTGCCAGCAGCTTAGTGACTAGTACCTACAATGAGCAGTTCTTC
j_call: TRBJ2-1
v_call: TRBV7-2
d_call: -
clone_size: once

cdr3_aa: CASSLSGRNIQYF
cdr3_nt: TGTGCCAGCAGTTTAAGTGGCAGAAACATTCAGTACTTC
j_call: TRBJ2-4
v_call: TRBV12-3/TRBV12-4
d_call: -
clone_size: -

cdr3_aa: CASRQGIFEQFF
cdr3_nt: TGTGCCAGCAGGCAGGGTATATTTGAGCAGTTCTTC
j_call: TRBJ2-1
v_call: TRBV6-5
d_call: -
clone_size: -

cdr3_aa: CASSPQTDSYGYTF
cdr3_nt: TGCGCCAGCAGCCCACAGACAGACAGTTATGGCTACACCTTC
j_call: TRBJ1-2
v_call: TRBV4-1
d_call: -
clone_size: -

cdr3_aa: CATSRDAPGGGNSYEQYF
cdr3_nt: TGTGCCACCAGCAGAGATGCCCCCGGGGGTGGGAACTCCTACGAGCAGTACTTC
j_call: TRBJ2-7
v_call: TRBV15
d_call: -
clone_size: few

cdr3_aa: CASSSGQGSLFTQYF
cdr3_nt: TGTGCCAGCAGCTCCGGACAGGGGAGCTTATTTACGCAGTATTTT
j_call: TRBJ2-3
v_call: TRBV7-9
d_call: TRBD1
clone_size: -

cdr3_aa: CSATHGTGRRHEQYF
cdr3_nt: TGCAGTGCTACACACGGGACAGGGCGCCGCCACGAGCAGTACTTC
j_call: TRBJ2-7
v_call: TRBV20-1
d_call: TRBD1
clone_size: few

cdr3_aa: CASSVEGVNEQYF
cdr3_nt: TGTGCCAGCAGCGTGGAGGGGGTAAATGAGCAGTACTTC
j_call: TRBJ2-7
v_call: TRBV3-1
d_call: -
clone_size: -

cdr3_aa: CATSRVRTADNNEQFF
cdr3_nt: TGTGCCACCAGCCGGGTCAGAACGGCGGACAACAATGAGCAGTTCTTC
j_call: TRBJ2-1
v_call: TRBV15
d_call: -
clone_size: -

cdr3_aa: CAASGNSGIPLEQFF
cdr3_nt: TGTGCCGCATCCGGAAATAGCGGGATCCCCCTTGAGCAGTTCTTC
j_call: TRBJ2-1
v_call: TRBV6-2/TRBV6-3
d_call: TRBD2
clone_size: -